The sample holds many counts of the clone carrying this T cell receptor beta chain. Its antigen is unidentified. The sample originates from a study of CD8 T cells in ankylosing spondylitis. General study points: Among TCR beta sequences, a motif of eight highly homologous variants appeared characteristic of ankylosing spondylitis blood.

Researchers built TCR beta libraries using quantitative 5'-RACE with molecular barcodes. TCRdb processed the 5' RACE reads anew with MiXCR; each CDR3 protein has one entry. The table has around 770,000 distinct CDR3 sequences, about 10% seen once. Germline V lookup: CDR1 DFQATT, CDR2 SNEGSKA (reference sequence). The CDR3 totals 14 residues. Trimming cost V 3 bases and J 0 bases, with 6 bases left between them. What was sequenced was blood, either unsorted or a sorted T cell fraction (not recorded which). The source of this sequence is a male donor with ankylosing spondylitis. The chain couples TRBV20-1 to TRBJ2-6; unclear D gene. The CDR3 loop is CSARPFSGANVLTF. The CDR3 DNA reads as TGCAGTGCTAGGCCCTTCTCTGGGGCCAACGTCCTGACTTTC.